This T cell receptor beta chain was profiled in a study of blood T cell repertoires in COVID-19 (TCRdb year 2020). A note on the overall study: Samples from collaborators originated in the United States, Italy and Spain and spanned both the acute and convalescent phases of COVID-19. Sample metadata almost always included a de-identified subject ID, COVID-19 status, age in years and sex. The samples were drawn from the first 160 participants of the ongoing ImmuneRACE study and from 1,254 subjects provided by 6 global collaborators. Where available, HLA class I and class II types were obtained from metadata supplied by the sample provider rather than from assay-based typing. The prospective study material was composed of cDNA or gDNA derived from T cells, B-cell-depleted T cells, or PBMCs. The dataset comprised deeply sampled blood TCRbeta repertoires from subjects exposed to, actively infected with, or recovered from COVID-19. A freely available public database, intended as a resource for researchers studying the immune response to SARS-CoV-2, is where the repertoires were released. Findings and caveats that apply to the study as a whole: The quantity of clinical and demographic metadata differed by source and by participant and was supplied without curation.

One collaborating source in Seattle enrolled patients while the patients were actively infected and followed the patients over time throughout the course of disease. Each collaborating institution followed its own protocols to collect whole blood in K2EDTA tubes. Collaborator samples were shipped for TCRbeta analysis as frozen whole blood, isolated PBMCs, or DNA extracted from either sample type. TCRbeta CDR3 regions were amplified from genomic DNA by means of the immunoSEQ Assay, a bias-controlled multiplex PCR. The original methods were these. Nucleated cell counts per sample were estimated from amplification of reference gene primers within the assay. To quantify the absolute abundance of each unique TCRbeta CDR3 rearrangement, sequence reads were collapsed and filtered. Productive Simpson clonality was computed per sample as the square root of Simpson's diversity index over productive rearrangements. Here the immuneACCESS table is served through TCRdb, limited to in-frame sequences with V and J called. Missing clones are a known gap in these copies; in checked studies unresolved V genes cover under half, and the rest lacks a known reason. Clone size and V and J calls were adopted from that table, with D and trimming inferred from the DNA. The sample table contains 150,000 to 200,000 clones; only one count was recorded for approximately 91% of them. The ten largest clonotypes hold 4.5% to 5% of the sample.

CDR1 and CDR2 were assigned from the germline V gene as MNHNS and SASEGT. Trimming accounts for 3 bases at V and 1 base at J, while the number of junction bases matched to no gene is 5. Spanning cysteine to phenylalanine, the CDR3 consists of 16 amino acids. This entry keeps only the CDR3 DNA: 48 bases, framed from base 1. About this clone itself: This clone's antigen is unknown. The sample holds no much larger clone one base away, and base qualities are not on file. The sample has other DNA sequences that encode this CDR3 too.

This receptor was obtained from a man between 18 and 29 years old with COVID-19, enrolled during active disease. The sample was peripheral blood. The receptor chain draws on TRBV6-1 and TRBJ2-3; 9 junctional bases match TRBD2. The CDR3 in this case is CASSEGLAGRTDTQYF. Read as DNA, the sequence is TGTGCCAGCAGTGAGGGGCTAGCGGGACGCACAGATACGCAGTATTTT.